A single sample gave rise to the 21 T cell receptor beta chains below, sequenced in a study of T cells in Graves' hyperthyroidism and ophthalmopathy. The investigators amplified TCR beta CDR3 regions from RNA transcripts. In the first-round RT-PCR of the TCR CDR3, the HTBI primer set was used. One entry per CDR3 protein results from TCRdb running MiXCR on the multiplex PCR reads. The profile covers about 290,000 distinct CDR3 sequences, with approximately 15% appearing a single time and roughly 8.2% taken by the ten largest. The specimen sequenced was blood. These receptors originate from a woman aged 40 to 50 with Graves' hyperthyroidism.

This clonotype was seen only a few times. J is TRBJ2-1 and V is TRBV3-1, with D unresolved. CDR1 and CDR2 (germline): LGHDT, YNNKEL (reference sequence). Trimming left V 6 bases short and J 9 bases short, with 9 bases between. The CDR3 extends over 11 amino acids. For the CDR3, the DNA is TGTGCCAGCAGTAATCGAGGTGAGCAGTTCTTC. Protein sequence: CASSNRGEQFF.

Points on this clonotype: It may be a read error: a sequence one base away is much more abundant. The gene calls are TRBV7-2 and TRBJ2-7, with 8 bases identical to TRBD2. Germline V gene sequence: CDR1 SGHTA, CDR2 FQGNSA. CDR3 length: 14 residues. CDR3 amino acids: CACSFGGGTYEQYF. DNA for the CDR3: TGTGCCTGCAGCTTCGGCGGGGGGACATACGAGCAGTACTTC.

This clonotype has a count of ten or more. J is TRBJ2-1 and V is TRBV11-2; D ambiguous. The V end lost 0 bases, the J end lost 4 bases, and 10 bases lay between the germline ends. The CDR3 consists of 15 residues. The germline V gene has CDR1 SGHAT and CDR2 FQNNGV. CDR3 sequence reads: CASSLDPQPYNEQFF. DNA for the CDR3: TGTGCCAGCAGCTTAGACCCCCAACCTTACAATGAGCAGTTCTTC.

This clonotype came up many times. The chain uses TRBV3-1 and TRBJ2-7; possible D gene TRBD2, 6 bases. Trimming left V 1 base short and J 0 bases short, with 10 bases between. The CDR3 contains 15 residues. In germline, CDR1 is LGHDT, CDR2 YNNKEL (reference sequence). The CDR3 sequence is CASSQGSGSSYEQYF. CDR3 coding DNA: TGTGCCAGCAGCCAAGGTTCCGGGAGCTCCTACGAGCAGTACTTC.

This clonotype was seen many times. The chain's CDR3 is CASSSPSLGKETQYF. The CDR3, as DNA: TGTGCCAGCAGTTCGCCGAGTTTGGGCAAAGAGACCCAGTACTTC. The chain couples TRBV6-2 or TRBV6-3 to TRBJ2-5; D is undetermined. The CDR3 contains 15 residues. The V end lost 4 bases, the J end lost 3 bases, and 15 bases lay between the germline ends. Per the germline V gene, CDR1 is MNHEY and CDR2 is SVGEGT.

The sample holds many counts of this clonotype. The chain couples TRBV7-2 to TRBJ2-3; 7 nucleotides align to TRBD2. CDR1 and CDR2 from the germline V gene are SGHTA and FQGNSA. Trimming at V came to 7 bases and at J to 5 bases, leaving 0 bases not matched to a gene. This CDR3 spans 11 amino acids. The DNA for the CDR3 is TGTGCCAGCACTAGCGGAGATACGCAGTATTTT. Protein sequence: CASTSGDTQYF.

This clonotype showed up many times. The rearrangement links TRBV20-1 to TRBJ1-4, with 9 positions matching TRBD1. The ends lost 6 bases at V and 6 bases at J; junction bases unmatched: 17. Germline V gene sequence: CDR1 DFQATT, CDR2 SNEGSKA (reference sequence). This CDR3 is 17 amino acids long. This CDR3 reads CSARMGTGTFGDEKLFF. The CDR3 nucleotides are TGCAGTGCCAGAATGGGGACAGGGACTTTCGGCGATGAAAAACTGTTTTTT.

Many counts were recorded for this clonotype. The CDR3 bases are TGTGCCAGCAGTGAATTCCCTCCAGAGACCCAGTACTTC. The encoded protein is CASSEFPPETQYF. The genes are TRBV2 and TRBJ2-5; D gene ambiguous. CDR1 SNHLY and CDR2 FYNNEI come from the germline V gene. The CDR3 loop spans 13 amino acids. The V end was cut by 2 bases, the J end by 4 bases, with 8 bases between.

This clonotype was detected ten times or more. V gene TRBV12-3 or TRBV12-4 combines with J gene TRBJ2-3; TRBD2 matches at 10 bases. Losses at the gene ends were 3 bases for V and 3 bases for J; bases not matched to a gene: 6. This CDR3 is built from 16 residues. As DNA, the CDR3 is TGTGCCAGCAGTTTTGACTCTAGCGGGAGTACAGATACGCAGTATTTT. It is translated as CASSFDSSGSTDTQYF.

This clonotype was seen many times. This chain links TRBV6-5 with TRBJ1-4; D ambiguous. The V end lost 0 bases, the J end lost 0 bases, and 8 bases lay between the germline ends. In germline, CDR1 is MNHEY, CDR2 SVGAGI. The CDR3 is 16 amino acids. The CDR3 region has the DNA TGTGCCAGCAGTTACTCTTGGGCTGCAACTAATGAAAAACTGTTTTTT. Its translation is CASSYSWAATNEKLFF.

There are many counts of this clonotype. The genes are TRBV7-9 and TRBJ2-5, with D possibly TRBD1 on 5 matching bases. Germline loops: CDR1 SEHNR, CDR2 FQNEAQ (reference sequence). Trimming pared 2 bases from V and 1 base from J, leaving 11 bases between. CDR3 length: 15 amino acids. The CDR3 region has the DNA TGTGCCAGCAGCTTAATATCGACAGCCCAAGAGACCCAGTACTTC. It specifies CASSLISTAQETQYF. The complete variable domain, with remaining parts taken from reference TRBV7-9 and TRBJ2-5, reads DTGVSQNPRHKITKRGQNVTFRCDPISEHNRLYWYRQTLGQGPEFLTYFQNEAQLEKSRLLSDRFSAERPKGSFSTLEIQRTEQGDSAMYLCASSLISTAQETQYFGPGTRLLVL.

This clonotype showed up many times. The chain carries TRBV6-1 and TRBJ2-1, with D unresolved. The V end lost 0 bases, the J end lost 10 bases, and 16 bases lay between the germline ends. Germline CDR1 reads MNHNS; CDR2 reads SASEGT. The CDR3 covers 15 residues. The CDR3: CASSEANEFYVEQFF. The CDR3 DNA reads as TGTGCCAGCAGTGAAGCTAACGAATTCTACGTCGAGCAGTTCTTC.

For this clonotype: A much larger clone lies one base from this, so it may be a read error. The V gene is TRBV10-3, the J gene TRBJ2-3, with a weak D call TRBD1 (6 bases). In germline, CDR1 is ENHRY, CDR2 SYGVKD. CDR3 length equals 13 residues. The V end was cut by 11 bases, the J end by 6 bases, with 18 bases between. CDR3 nucleotide sequence: TGTGCCCTCCGAGCGGCAGGGGCGGATACGCAGTATTTT. Residues: CALRAAGADTQYF.

This clonotype appeared many times. J is TRBJ2-7 and V is TRBV2; tentatively, D is TRBD2 (6 bases). Germline assignment: CDR1 SNHLY and CDR2 FYNNEI. CDR3 length equals 14 residues. Trimming took 3 bases from V and 6 from J, leaving 15 bases between them. The CDR3 region is CASSDGTGTSEQYF. The CDR3 DNA reads TGTGCCAGCAGTGATGGGACTGGGACCTCCGAGCAGTACTTC.

This clonotype was seen at least ten times. The V and J genes are TRBV9 and TRBJ1-1, with D tentatively TRBD1 (5 bases). Germline V gene sequence: CDR1 SGDLS, CDR2 YYNGEE. V was trimmed by 6 bases and J by 0 bases, leaving 15 bases between them. The CDR3 covers 15 residues. In DNA form, the CDR3 reads TGTGCCAGCACCACCGGGGGGGGAATGAACACTGAAGCTTTCTTT. As protein: CASTTGGGMNTEAFF.

This clonotype was detected only a few times. This chain connects TRBV7-2 to TRBJ2-2; 8 bases fit TRBD2. Germline CDR1 and CDR2: SGHTA and FQGNSA. The CDR3 covers 18 residues. J gave up 6 bases and V 7 bases, and 19 bases lay outside the gene matches. The DNA of the CDR3 is TGTGCCAGCACCCTAGTGGGGACTAGGGGGGGGGCTGCCGGGGAGCTGTTTTTT. Translated, it gives CASTLVGTRGGAAGELFF.

This clonotype was seen repeatedly, ten times or more. The V call is TRBV11-2, the J call TRBJ1-3; no clear D. Per germline, CDR1 SGHAT and CDR2 FQNNGV. The CDR3 is 13 amino acids. Deletions cut 0 bases from V and 3 bases from J, with 3 bases between. CDR3 loop: CASSLEFGNTIYF. The CDR3 nucleotides are TGTGCCAGCAGCTTAGAGTTTGGAAACACCATATATTTT.

This clonotype showed up many times. V is TRBV7-8 and J is TRBJ1-2; D gene uncertain. Between the trimmed V and J ends, which lost 5 bases and 2 bases, there was a span of 12 bases. CDR3 length equals 14 residues. CDR1 and CDR2 from the germline V gene are SGHVS and FQNEAQ. The CDR3 protein is CASSQRSGNYGYTF. The CDR3 DNA reads as TGTGCCAGCAGCCAGCGTAGCGGGAACTATGGCTACACCTTC.

This clonotype was counted many times. The chain joins TRBV6-5 to TRBJ2-1; TRBD2 aligns across 8 bases. CDR1 and CDR2 (germline): MNHEY, SVGAGI. The CDR3 has 15 residues. Losses at the gene ends were 2 bases for V and 6 bases for J; bases not matched to a gene: 6. DNA for the CDR3: TGTGCCAGCAGTTACCAACTAGCGGCTTCCAATGAGCAGTTCTTC. Translating it yields CASSYQLAASNEQFF.

The table lists this clonotype with a few counts. The V call is TRBV4-2, the J call TRBJ2-5; 10 nucleotides match TRBD2. Unmatched junction bases numbered 3, after V lost 0 bases and J lost 2 bases. CDR1 and CDR2 from the germline V gene are LGHNA and YNFKEQ. This CDR3 is built from 16 residues. The CDR3 DNA reads TGTGCCAGCAGCCAAGATGGGACTAGCGTTCAAGAGACCCAGTACTTC. This translates into CASSQDGTSVQETQYF.

The chain recombines TRBV10-3 with TRBJ2-5, with 9 bases aligning to TRBD2. After removal of 6 bases from V and 5 bases from J, the junction contained 7 bases not matched to a gene. The CDR3 contains 14 residues. CDR1 and CDR2 from the germline V gene are ENHRY and SYGVKD. The CDR3 region is CAIRGGLAFETQYF. The CDR3 DNA follows: TGTGCCATCAGGGGGGGACTAGCTTTTGAGACCCAGTACTTC.